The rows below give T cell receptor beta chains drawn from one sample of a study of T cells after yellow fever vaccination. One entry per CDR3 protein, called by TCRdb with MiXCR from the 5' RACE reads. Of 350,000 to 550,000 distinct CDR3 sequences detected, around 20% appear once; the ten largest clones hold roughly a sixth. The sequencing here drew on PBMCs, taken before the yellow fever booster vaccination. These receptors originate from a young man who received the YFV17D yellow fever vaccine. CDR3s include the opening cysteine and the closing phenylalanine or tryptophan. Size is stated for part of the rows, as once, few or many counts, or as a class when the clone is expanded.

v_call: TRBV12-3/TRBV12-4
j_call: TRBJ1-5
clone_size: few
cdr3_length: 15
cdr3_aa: CASSLWTGGGQPQHF

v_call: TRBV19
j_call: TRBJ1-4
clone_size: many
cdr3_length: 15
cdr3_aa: CASSPQGLGNEKLFF

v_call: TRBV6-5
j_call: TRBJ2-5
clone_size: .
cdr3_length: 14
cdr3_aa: CASSYGLAGETQYF

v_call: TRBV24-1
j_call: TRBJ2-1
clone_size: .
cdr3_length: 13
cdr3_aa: CATSITAGGEQFF

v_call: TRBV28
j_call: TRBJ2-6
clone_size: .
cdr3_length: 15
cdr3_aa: CASSGTVSGANVLTF

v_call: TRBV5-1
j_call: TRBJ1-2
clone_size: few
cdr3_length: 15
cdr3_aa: CASRREATSSYGYTF

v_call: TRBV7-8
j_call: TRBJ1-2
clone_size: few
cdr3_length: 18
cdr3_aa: CASSLAAGGAGLGYGYTF

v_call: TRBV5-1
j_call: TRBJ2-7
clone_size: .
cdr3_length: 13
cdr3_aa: CASRSGDPYEQYF

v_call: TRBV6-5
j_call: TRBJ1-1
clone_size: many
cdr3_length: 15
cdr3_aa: CASSYSGTQNTEAFF

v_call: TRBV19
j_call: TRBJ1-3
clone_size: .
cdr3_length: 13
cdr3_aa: CASSSTSGNTIYF

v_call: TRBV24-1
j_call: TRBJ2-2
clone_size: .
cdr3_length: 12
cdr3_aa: CATGGNGGELFF

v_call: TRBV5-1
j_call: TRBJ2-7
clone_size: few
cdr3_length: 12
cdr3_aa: CASSKDRDEQYF

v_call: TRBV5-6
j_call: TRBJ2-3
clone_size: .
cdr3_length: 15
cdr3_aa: CASSLPGERTDTQYF

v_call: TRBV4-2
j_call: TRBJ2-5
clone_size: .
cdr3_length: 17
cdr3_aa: CASSQPLGRALKETQYF

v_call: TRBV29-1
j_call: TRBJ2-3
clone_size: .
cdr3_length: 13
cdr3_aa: CSVGETSTDTQYF

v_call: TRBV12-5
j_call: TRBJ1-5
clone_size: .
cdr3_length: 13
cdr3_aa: CASGPSSGQPQHF

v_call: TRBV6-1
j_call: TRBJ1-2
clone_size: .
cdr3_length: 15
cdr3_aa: CASSELTRRLGGYTF

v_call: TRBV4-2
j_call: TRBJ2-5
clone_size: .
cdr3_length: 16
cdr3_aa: CASSQDPGTGGETQYF

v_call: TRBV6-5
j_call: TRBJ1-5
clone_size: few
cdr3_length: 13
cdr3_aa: CASRTTENQPQHF

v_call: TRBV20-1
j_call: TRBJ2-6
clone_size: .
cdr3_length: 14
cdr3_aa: CSAVKELGANVLTF

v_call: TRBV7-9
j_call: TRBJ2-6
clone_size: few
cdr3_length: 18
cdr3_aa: CASSSGRGQSRGANVLTF

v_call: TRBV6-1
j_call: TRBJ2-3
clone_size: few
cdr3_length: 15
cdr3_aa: CASSGQGARTDTQYF

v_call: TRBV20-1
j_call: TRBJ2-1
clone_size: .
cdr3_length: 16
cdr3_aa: CSARVPGQGDYNEQFF

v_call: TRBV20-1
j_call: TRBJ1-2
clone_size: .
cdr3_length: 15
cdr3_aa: CSARGDRESNYGYTF

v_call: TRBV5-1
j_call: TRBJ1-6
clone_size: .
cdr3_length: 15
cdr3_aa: CASSSGQGPNSPLHF

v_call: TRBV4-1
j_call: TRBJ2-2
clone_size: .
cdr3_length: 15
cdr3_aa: CASSQETSVSGELFF

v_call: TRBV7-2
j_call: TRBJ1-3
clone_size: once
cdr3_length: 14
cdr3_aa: CASSLAKSGNTIYF

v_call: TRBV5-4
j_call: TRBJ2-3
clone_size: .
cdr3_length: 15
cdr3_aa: CASSLWAGVTDTQYF

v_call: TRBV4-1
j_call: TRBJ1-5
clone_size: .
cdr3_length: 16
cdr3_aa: CASSRPGQKLSLPQHF

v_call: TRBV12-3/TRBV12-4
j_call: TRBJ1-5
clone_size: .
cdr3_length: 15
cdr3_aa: CASSLRITGTQPQHF

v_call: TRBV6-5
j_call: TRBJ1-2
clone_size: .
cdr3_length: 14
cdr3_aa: CASSYSTGAYGYTF

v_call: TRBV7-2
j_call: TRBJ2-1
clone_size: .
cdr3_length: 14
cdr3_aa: CASSPGTSGDKQFF

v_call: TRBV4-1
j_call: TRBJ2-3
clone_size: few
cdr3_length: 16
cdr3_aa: CASSQASGSSTDTQYF

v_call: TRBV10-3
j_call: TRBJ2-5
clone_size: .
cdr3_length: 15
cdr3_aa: CAIASGLAAVWAQYF

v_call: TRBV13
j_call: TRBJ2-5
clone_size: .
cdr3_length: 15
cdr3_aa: CASSYMGTSAETQYF

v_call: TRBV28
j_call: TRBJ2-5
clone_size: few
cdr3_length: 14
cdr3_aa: CASSFRGHQETQYF

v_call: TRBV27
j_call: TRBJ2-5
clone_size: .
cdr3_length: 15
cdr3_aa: CASSPRRGGTETQYF

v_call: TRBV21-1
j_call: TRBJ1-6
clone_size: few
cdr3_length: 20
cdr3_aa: CASSKALGTGGDTYNSPLHF

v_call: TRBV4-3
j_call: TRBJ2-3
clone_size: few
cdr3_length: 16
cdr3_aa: CASSQGPQGSTDTQYF

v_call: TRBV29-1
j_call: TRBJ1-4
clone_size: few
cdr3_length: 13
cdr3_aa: CSVAGHPNEKLFF

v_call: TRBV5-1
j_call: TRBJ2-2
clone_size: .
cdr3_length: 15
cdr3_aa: CASSLYRSNTGELFF

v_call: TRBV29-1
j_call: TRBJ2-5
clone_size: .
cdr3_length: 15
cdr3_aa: CSVERRGGGQETQYF